This entry features one TCR beta chain sequence. The sample belongs to a study of blood T cell repertoires in COVID-19. Study information: The samples span acute and convalescent COVID-19 from the United States, Italy and Spain. In each case, the material was cDNA or gDNA derived from T cells, B-cell-depleted T cells, or PBMCs.

The CDR3 consists of 15 residues. Germline V CDR1 and CDR2: ENHRY, SYGVKD. V shed 6 bases and J 2 bases; nucleotides not matched to a gene: 3. Original methodology: Scientists estimated how many nucleated cells there were by amplifying reference gene primers. Sequenced by immunoSEQ multiplex PCR; TCRdb stores in-frame clones only, minus some. Clone size and the V and J calls come from that table; the DNA yielded D and trimming. This table has more than 200,000 clones, more than 80% appearing once. The chain joins TRBV10-3 to TRBJ2-2, with 10 bases matching TRBD2. Sequencing was done on a sample of peripheral blood. The source is a woman of 80 years or more with acute or convalescent COVID-19. The CDR3 DNA reads as TGTGCCATCAGAGCGGGGGGGACTAACACCGGGGAGCTGTTTTTT. Its translation: CAIRAGGTNTGELFF.